Following are 23 T cell receptor beta chains from one sample sequenced in a study of cytomegalovirus exposure and HLA in healthy donors. PCR amplification relied on 60 Vbeta primers (plus 13 Jbeta primers). Sequencing was performed with immunoSEQ multiplex PCR; in TCRdb, only in-frame clones are kept and a portion is missing. This table has tens of thousands of clones, about 66% appearing once. The sequenced material came from PBMCs. All receptors come from a woman between 45 and 60 years old in good health and CMV-seropositive.

This chain links TRBV6-6 with TRBJ1-5; 11 bases map to TRBD1. This CDR3 comprises 14 residues. V trimming: 2 bases; J trimming: 6 bases; junction bases outside the gene matches: 0. Germline CDR1 and CDR2: MNHNY and SVGAGI (reference sequence). The CDR3 protein is CASSYGTGGQPQHF. Written as DNA, the CDR3 is TGTGCCAGCAGTTACGGGACAGGGGGTCAGCCCCAGCATTTT.

The chain has TRBV9 and TRBJ2-1, with 11 bases lining up with TRBD2. This CDR3 region has 17 residues. CDR1 is SGDLS and CDR2 is YYNGEE in the germline V gene. V lost 0 bases and J lost 0; bases outside the gene matches: 2. The CDR3 here is CASSVGGLAASYNEQFF. In nucleotides, the CDR3 is TGTGCCAGCAGCGTAGGGGGACTAGCGGCCTCCTACAATGAGCAGTTCTTC. Variable domain in full (rest from reference TRBV9 and TRBJ2-1): DSGVTQTPKHLITATGQRVTLRCSPRSGDLSVYWYQQSLDQGLQFLIQYYNGEERAKGNILERFSAQQFPDLHSELNLSSLELGDSALYFCASSVGGLAASYNEQFFGPGTRLTVL.

The chain has TRBV5-1 and TRBJ2-3; 7 nucleotides agree with TRBD1. The CDR3 has 14 residues. In germline, CDR1 is SGHRS, CDR2 YFSETQ. V was pared by 4 bases and J by 4 bases, with 6 bases of the junction left unmatched. CDR3: CASSRDSLPDTQYF. CDR3 nucleotide sequence: TGCGCCAGCAGCCGGGACAGCCTCCCAGATACGCAGTATTTT.

V gene TRBV30 combines with J gene TRBJ2-1; D perhaps matches TRBD2 (7 bases). In germline, CDR1 is GTSNPN, CDR2 SVGIG (reference sequence). The CDR3 is made up of 15 amino acids. V lost 3 bases, J lost 2 bases, and 14 bases lay in between. The CDR3 DNA reads TGTGCCTGGAGCGGGGGGCCTATTACCTACAATGAGCAGTTCTTC. Its protein product is CAWSGGPITYNEQFF.

The gene calls are TRBV5-5 and TRBJ1-4, with 9 bases lining up with TRBD1. After removal of 0 bases from V and 8 bases from J, the junction contained 5 bases not matched to a gene. CDR3 length: 15 residues. CDR1 and CDR2 from the germline V gene are SGHKS and YYEKEE (reference sequence). The CDR3 DNA reads TGTGCCAGCAGCTTGGATCGGGACAGGGTGGAAAAACTGTTTTTT. Amino acid sequence: CASSLDRDRVEKLFF.

This clone was counted between two and nine times. The gene calls are TRBV28 and TRBJ1-1; D remains unclear. The V gene lost 6 bases and the J gene lost 0 bases, with 8 bases spanning the gap. There are 13 residues in the CDR3. Looked up from germline, CDR1 is MDHEN and CDR2 is SYDVKM. The CDR3 protein is CASRPVMNTEAFF. As DNA, the CDR3 is TGTGCCAGCAGACCAGTTATGAACACTGAAGCTTTCTTT.

There are a few counts of this clone. DNA for the CDR3: TGTGCCAGCAGTCCACCAACTACAGGGGCTCCCCCATACGAGCAGTACTTC. It encodes CASSPPTTGAPPYEQYF. This chain joins TRBV28 and TRBJ2-7; TRBD1 matches at 7 bases. Germline assignment: CDR1 MDHEN and CDR2 SYDVKM. After removal of 5 bases from V and 4 bases from J, the junction contained 17 bases not matched to a gene. This CDR3 has 17 residues.

The gene calls are TRBV7-2 and TRBJ2-7, with TRBD2 identical over 8 bases. Trimming removed 3 bases from V and 3 bases from J; junction bases left unmatched: 7. The CDR3 is 15 residues long. In germline, CDR1 is SGHTA, CDR2 FQGNSA. CDR3 protein: CASSFLSGGVYEQYF. Written as DNA, the CDR3 is TGTGCCAGCAGCTTTCTCAGCGGGGGTGTCTACGAGCAGTACTTC.

The chain recombines TRBV11-1 with TRBJ1-3; perhaps TRBD1 as D (6 bases). CDR1 is SGHAT, CDR2 FQDESV, per germline (reference sequence). The CDR3 is 17 residues long. Trimming left V 6 bases short and J 0 bases short, with 18 bases between. Written as DNA, the CDR3 is TGTGCCAGCAGTCCAAGGATGGAGGACAGCTCTGGAAACACCATATATTTT. Its protein product is CASSPRMEDSSGNTIYF.

Comment on this clone: The junction departs from the called germline gene at one end, perhaps through a read error. This chain connects TRBV6-1 to TRBJ2-7; 9 positions match TRBD1. This CDR3 comprises 13 residues. Germline CDR1 and CDR2: MNHNS and SASEGT. This CDR3 is CASSESGGTGIHF. Written as DNA, the CDR3 is TGTGCCAGCAGTGAATCAGGCGGGACAGGGATTCACTTC.

V and J are TRBV7-9 and TRBJ2-2; D might be TRBD2 (5 bases). In germline, CDR1 is SEHNR, CDR2 FQNEAQ (reference sequence). Deletions cut 3 bases from V and 3 bases from J, with 11 bases between. The CDR3 is made up of 15 amino acids. CDR3 amino acids: CASSFGGRDTGELFF. The CDR3 DNA reads as TGTGCCAGCAGCTTCGGCGGGCGGGACACCGGGGAGCTGTTTTTT.

J is TRBJ1-1 and V is TRBV18; D gene unclear. CDR1 KGHSH and CDR2 LQKENI come from the germline V gene. CDR3 length: 15 residues. Trimming took off 2 bases at V and 2 bases at J, with 12 bases between the two ends. CDR3: CASSPSPTPNTEAFF. For the CDR3, the DNA is TGTGCCAGCTCACCATCTCCAACACCTAACACTGAAGCTTTCTTT.

This rearrangement joins TRBV4-2 to TRBJ1-2; the D is unclear. The germline V gene encodes CDR1 LGHNA and CDR2 YNFKEQ. There are 17 residues in the CDR3. V was shortened by 3 bases and J by 4 bases, with 21 bases between the two germline ends. For the CDR3, the DNA is TGTGCCAGCAGCCACCACGACGGAGGGTCCATCCCCTATGGCTACACCTTC. Its protein product is CASSHHDGGSIPYGYTF.

V and J are TRBV6-5 and TRBJ2-1, with 7 bases identical to TRBD1. CDR3 length equals 16 residues. CDR1 MNHEY and CDR2 SVGAGI come from the germline V gene. J gave up 7 bases and V 0 bases, and 9 bases lay outside the gene matches. The CDR3 reads CASSYSIGTASNEQFF. The DNA of the CDR3 is TGTGCCAGCAGTTACTCGATAGGGACAGCGAGTAATGAGCAGTTCTTC.

This clone has just one count. J is TRBJ1-2 and V is TRBV9; maybe TRBD1 (6 bases). Germline lookup yields CDR1 SGDLS and CDR2 YYNGEE. The V and J ends lost 3 bases and 8 bases respectively, with 17 bases between them. The CDR3 has 14 amino acids. The CDR3 nucleotides are TGTGCCAGCAGCGCAGAAAACAGGGTTAGGGGCTACACCTTC. It encodes CASSAENRVRGYTF.

The J gene is TRBJ2-2, the V gene TRBV6-6; D uncertain. This CDR3 has 13 amino acids. Trimming took off 0 bases at V and 10 bases at J, with 9 bases between the two ends. Germline values: CDR1 MNHNY, CDR2 SVGAGI (reference sequence). DNA for the CDR3: TGTGCCAGCAGTTACTCGGGCAACCAGGAGCTGTTTTTT. Amino acids: CASSYSGNQELFF.

In its sample, this clone was seen a few times. The same CDR3 arises from other DNA sequences in this sample as well. This sequence joins TRBV4-2 and TRBJ2-7; D is unresolved. CDR3 length: 13 amino acids. V was trimmed by 3 bases and J by 2 bases, leaving 8 bases between them. Germline V gives CDR1 LGHNA, CDR2 YNFKEQ. The CDR3 sequence: CASSQAEAYEQYF. The DNA of the CDR3 is TGTGCCAGCAGCCAGGCCGAGGCCTACGAGCAGTACTTC.

The chain combines TRBV27 with TRBJ1-2, with 9 bases aligning to TRBD1. The CDR3 has 15 amino acids. V gave up 5 bases and J gave up 4 bases; unmatched junction bases: 8. CDR1 MNHEY and CDR2 SMNVEV come from the germline V gene (reference sequence). The CDR3 here is CASSLGTGGGYGYTF. The CDR3 DNA follows: TGTGCCAGCAGTCTAGGAACAGGGGGCGGCTATGGCTACACCTTC.

There are a few counts of this clone. This chain joins TRBV7-8 and TRBJ1-2; D remains ambiguous. Germline loops: CDR1 SGHVS, CDR2 FQNEAQ. V was trimmed by 0 bases and J by 4 bases, leaving 6 bases between them. The CDR3 is 13 amino acids. CDR3 protein: CASSLAGSYGYTF. CDR3 nucleotide sequence: TGTGCCAGCAGCTTAGCCGGGTCCTATGGCTACACCTTC. The variable domain in full, with the rest retrieved from reference TRBV7-8 and TRBJ1-2, is GAGVSQSPRYKVAKRGQDVALRCDPISGHVSLFWYQQALGQGPEFLTYFQNEAQLDKSGLPSDRFFAERPEGSVSTLKIQRTQQEDSAVYLCASSLAGSYGYTFGSGTRLTVV.

The gene calls are TRBV14 and TRBJ1-2, with D tentatively TRBD1 (5 bases). The germline V gene encodes CDR1 SGHDN and CDR2 FVKESK. The ends were cut back, 2 bases at V and 0 bases at J, with 7 bases in the middle. This CDR3 has 14 amino acids. CDR3 in amino acids: CASSQQTANYGYTF. The CDR3 DNA reads TGTGCCAGCAGCCAACAGACAGCTAACTATGGCTACACCTTC. Full variable domain (missing parts from reference TRBV14 and TRBJ1-2): EAGVTQFPSHSVIEKGQTVTLRCDPISGHDNLYWYRRVMGKEIKFLLHFVKESKQDESGMPNNRFLAERTGGTYSTLKVQPAELEDSGVYFCASSQQTANYGYTFGSGTRLTVV.

The J gene is TRBJ1-4, the V gene TRBV6-1; possibly TRBD1 for D (6 bases). Trimming removed 2 bases at V and 3 bases at J, with 10 bases between. The CDR3 has 15 amino acids. Germline assignment: CDR1 MNHNS and CDR2 SASEGT. Here the CDR3 DNA reads TGTGCCAGCAGTGAATACAGGGTTCCTAATGAAAAACTGTTTTTT. This encodes CASSEYRVPNEKLFF.

V is TRBV28 and J is TRBJ1-6; 7 bases fit TRBD1. CDR3 size: 15 residues. Trimming cost V 4 bases and J 7 bases; bases outside gene matches: 7. Germline-derived CDR1 and CDR2 are MDHEN and SYDVKM. This CDR3 is CASSSPGQKNSPLHF. The CDR3 bases are TGTGCCAGCAGTTCCCCGGGACAGAAGAATTCACCCCTCCACTTT.

The chain has TRBV5-1 and TRBJ2-7; 7 nucleotides agree with TRBD1. The CDR3 runs 13 residues. Germline CDR1 SGHRS, CDR2 YFSETQ. J gave up 7 bases and V 2 bases, and 6 bases lay outside the gene matches. The CDR3 DNA reads TGCGCCAGCAGCTTAGAGGGGGCGCGGGAGCAGTACTTC. It encodes CASSLEGAREQYF. Filled out from reference TRBV5-1 and TRBJ2-7, the complete variable domain reads KAGVTQTPRYLIKTRGQQVTLSCSPISGHRSVSWYQQTPGQGLQFLFEYFSETQRNKGNFPGRFSGRQFSNSRSEMNVSTLELGDSALYLCASSLEGAREQYFGPGTRLTVT.